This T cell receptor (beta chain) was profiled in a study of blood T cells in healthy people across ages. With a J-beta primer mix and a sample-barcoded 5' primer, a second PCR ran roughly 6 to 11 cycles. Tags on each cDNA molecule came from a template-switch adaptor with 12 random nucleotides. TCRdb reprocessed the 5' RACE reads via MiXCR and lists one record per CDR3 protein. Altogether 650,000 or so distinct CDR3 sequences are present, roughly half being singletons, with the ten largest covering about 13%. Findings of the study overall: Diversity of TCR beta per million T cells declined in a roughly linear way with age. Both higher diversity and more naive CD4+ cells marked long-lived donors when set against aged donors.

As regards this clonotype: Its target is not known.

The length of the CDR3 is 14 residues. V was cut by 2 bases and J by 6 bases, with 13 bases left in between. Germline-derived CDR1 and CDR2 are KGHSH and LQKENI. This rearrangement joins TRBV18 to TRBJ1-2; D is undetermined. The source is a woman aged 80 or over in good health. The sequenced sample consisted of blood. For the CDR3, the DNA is TGTGCCAGCTCACCAATAGGTGGGTTGGATGGCTACACCTTC. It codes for CASSPIGGLDGYTF. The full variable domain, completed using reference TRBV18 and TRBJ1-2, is NAGVMQNPRHLVRRRGQEARLRCSPMKGHSHVYWYRQLPEEGLKFMVYLQKENIIDESGMPKERFSAEFPKEGPSILRIQQVVRGDSAAYFCASSPIGGLDGYTFGSGTRLTVV.